The rows below give T cell receptor beta chains drawn from one sample of a study of beta chain features in type 1 diabetes. Generated by immunoSEQ multiplex PCR, the TCRdb table keeps only in-frame clones and is missing some. The sample records approximately 470,000 clones, approximately 30% being singletons. Input material: naive CD4+ T cells from blood. The receptor set was obtained from a man between 18 and 29 years old in good health. CDR3s include the opening cysteine and the closing phenylalanine or tryptophan. A D gene is named only where the DNA matches it firmly. A row's size may be missing; if present it is once, few, many or a size class.

>TRBJ2-7|TRBD1|TRBV19|few
TGTGCCAGTAGTTTCCGGGACAGAAACTACGAGCAGTACTTC
CASSFRDRNYEQYF
>TRBJ2-5|.|TRBV4-1|.
TGCGCCAGCAGAACAATGGAGGGGAGAAAGGTGACCCAGTACTTC
CASRTMEGRKVTQYF
>TRBJ2-1|.|TRBV29-1|few
TGCAGCGTTGAAGATAGAGTGCAGGGGTGGTACAATGAGCAGTTCTTC
CSVEDRVQGWYNEQFF
>TRBJ2-6|.|TRBV30|.
TGTGCCTGGAGTGAGGGCAGTCAAAGCTCTGGGGCCAACGTCCTGACTTTC
CAWSEGSQSSGANVLTF
>TRBJ2-7|TRBD1|TRBV2|few
TGTGCCAGCAACCGCGACAGGGATACCTACGAGCAGTACTTC
CASNRDRDTYEQYF
>TRBJ2-3|.|TRBV9|.
TGTGCCAGCAGCCTACAGCGTTCCACAGATACGCAGTATTTT
CASSLQRSTDTQYF
>TRBJ2-7|.|TRBV18|.
TGTGCCAGCTCACCACCGCAGGGATACGAGCAGTACTTC
CASSPPQGYEQYF
>TRBJ2-7|.|TRBV29-1|few
TGCAGCGGGCCCCAGGGTACGTCCTCCTACGAGCAGTACTTC
CSGPQGTSSYEQYF
>TRBJ2-3|.|TRBV7-9|.
TGTGCCAGCAGCTTAGCAGGAGACGGACGCTGGAGCACAGATACGCAGTATTTT
CASSLAGDGRWSTDTQYF
>TRBJ2-7|TRBD2|TRBV5-1|.
TGCGCCAGCAGCTTGGTAGCGGGGAGCGCCTACGAGCAGTACTTC
CASSLVAGSAYEQYF
>TRBJ1-1|.|TRBV30|few
TGTGCCTGGAGTGTAGTTCCGGCTGAAGCTTTCTTT
CAWSVVPAEAFF
>TRBJ2-1|.|TRBV5-1|few
TGCGCCAGCAGCTTGGACAGCTACAATGAGCAGTTCTTC
CASSLDSYNEQFF
>TRBJ2-3|TRBD2|TRBV7-9|.
TGTGCCAGCAGCTGGGGACTAGCGGCCACAGATACGCAGTATTTT
CASSWGLAATDTQYF
>TRBJ2-7|TRBD1|TRBV13|.
TGTGCCAGCGGCACCAGGGGGCACTACGAGCAGTACTTC
CASGTRGHYEQYF
>TRBJ2-3|.|TRBV25-1|.
TGTGCCAGCAGTCCCCGTGGTGCGGGAGATACGCAGTATTTT
CASSPRGAGDTQYF
>TRBJ2-5|.|TRBV7-6|.
TGTGCCAGTAAGCTTGGAGCAGGGGAAGAGACCCAGTACTTC
CASKLGAGEETQYF
>TRBJ2-7|TRBD1|TRBV12-5|.
TGTGCTAGTGGCCGGGACAGAAGTTACGAGCAGTACTTC
CASGRDRSYEQYF
>TRBJ2-1|TRBD2|TRBV11-2|few
TGTGCCAGCAGCCCGACTAGCGGGAGGCGCGAGCAGTTCTTC
CASSPTSGRREQFF
>TRBJ2-1|.|TRBV28|.
TGTGCCAGCAGCGAGATCCCCTACACCGAGCAGTTCTTC
CASSEIPYTEQFF
>TRBJ2-2|TRBD2|TRBV7-2|few
TGTGCCAGCAGCTCACCCCCACACGGGACTAGAAGCCCCGGGGAGCTGTTTTTT
CASSSPPHGTRSPGELFF
>TRBJ2-1|.|TRBV4-3|.
TGCGCCAGCAGCCCCCGTCCATGGGGGAGCTCCTACAATGAGCAGTTCTTC
CASSPRPWGSSYNEQFF
>TRBJ2-6|TRBD1|TRBV5-6|few
TGTGCCAGCAGCTCCGGGACAGGGGCCGGGGCCAACGTCCTGACTTTC
CASSSGTGAGANVLTF
>TRBJ2-3|TRBD2|TRBV7-9|.
TGTGCCAGCAGCCAGCGGGAGGTTACGCAGTATTTT
CASSQREVTQYF
>TRBJ2-3|.|TRBV7-9|few
TGTGCCAGCAGCTTCCAGGGTCTTCCCACAGATACGCAGTATTTT
CASSFQGLPTDTQYF
>TRBJ1-1|.|TRBV27|.
TGTGCCAGCAGTAGAGAGGACAGACAAGCTTTCTTT
CASSREDRQAFF
>TRBJ2-6|.|TRBV15|few
TGTGCCACCAGCAGAGGCGGGACGACTGGGGCCAACGTCCTGACTTTC
CATSRGGTTGANVLTF
>TRBJ2-1|.|TRBV20-1|few
TGCAGTGCGCCCACATACAATGAGCAGTTCTTC
CSAPTYNEQFF
>TRBJ2-1|.|TRBV30|.
TGTGCCTGGAGTGGCAGGATCCATATCTCCTACAATGAGCAGTTCTTC
CAWSGRIHISYNEQFF
>TRBJ1-5|.|TRBV30|few
TGTGCCTGGAGTGCCTCCACCAGCTTCAATCAGCCCCAGCATTTT
CAWSASTSFNQPQHF
>TRBJ1-1|TRBD1|TRBV30|few
TGTGCCTGGAGTGCGAAGACAGGGCATTCCACTGAAGCTTTCTTT
CAWSAKTGHSTEAFF
>TRBJ2-3|TRBD2|TRBV12-5|.
TGTGCTAGTGGCCCCGCGACTAGCGGATTCACAGATACGCAGTATTTT
CASGPATSGFTDTQYF
>TRBJ2-5|TRBD2|TRBV29-1|few
TGCAGCGTTGGATTTAGCGGGAGGGTAAACCAAGAGACCCAGTACTTC
CSVGFSGRVNQETQYF
>TRBJ2-5|.|TRBV9|.
TGTGCCAGCAGCTCCGGTGCATCCGAGGGGACCCAGTACTTC
CASSSGASEGTQYF
>TRBJ2-1|TRBD2|TRBV9|.
TGTGCCAGCAGCGTAGATACTAGCGGTAGGTATGAGCAGTTCTTC
CASSVDTSGRYEQFF
>TRBJ2-7|TRBD1|TRBV28|.
TGTGCCAGCAATCCCTCCGGGACAGGGAACGACGAGCAGTACTTC
CASNPSGTGNDEQYF
>TRBJ2-2|TRBD2|TRBV7-3|.
TGTGCCAGCAGCTTAACGCTAGCGGTAAACACCGGGGAGCTGTTTTTT
CASSLTLAVNTGELFF
>TRBJ2-7|TRBD2|TRBV7-3|few
TGTGCCAGCAGCTCCCGGGGACTAGCGGGAGTTGCCTACGAGCAGTACTTC
CASSSRGLAGVAYEQYF
>TRBJ1-4|TRBD1|TRBV29-1|many
TGCAGCGTTGAAAGACAGGGCGGTGAAAAACTGTTTTTT
CSVERQGGEKLFF
>TRBJ2-7|TRBD2|TRBV14|once
TGTGCCAGCAGCCTAGCGGGAATTTCCTACGAGCAGTACTTC
CASSLAGISYEQYF
>TRBJ2-1|TRBD2|TRBV7-9|.
TGTGCCAGCAGCACCCCTAGCGGGAGCTACAATGAGCAGTTCTTC
CASSTPSGSYNEQFF
>TRBJ2-5|.|TRBV6-6|.
TGTGCCAGCAGCTACGGCCGGGGTCTGGAGACCCAGTACTTC
CASSYGRGLETQYF
>TRBJ2-7|.|TRBV7-2|few
TGTGCCAGCAGCCGGACCCCGAACTACGAGCAGTACTTC
CASSRTPNYEQYF
>TRBJ1-5|.|TRBV10-3|.
TGTGCCATCATCACGAATCAGCCCCAGCATTTT
CAIITNQPQHF
>TRBJ2-5|.|TRBV4-1|.
TGCGCCAGCAGCCATTGGACTAAGGAGACCCAGTACTTC
CASSHWTKETQYF
>TRBJ2-1|.|TRBV7-9|few
TGTGCCAGCAGCTTAGGGCTAGCGAGGAACAATGAGCAGTTCTTC
CASSLGLARNNEQFF
>TRBJ2-7|TRBD1|TRBV9|.
TGTGCCAGCACCGCTACGGGACAGGGGACCGAGCAGTACTTC
CASTATGQGTEQYF
>TRBJ2-3|.|TRBV27|few
TGTGCCACGTGGAGGGAAAGGTTCACAGATACGCAGTATTTT
CATWRERFTDTQYF
>TRBJ2-3|.|TRBV7-9|.
TGTGCCAGCAGCCCAGGGTCGGCAGATACGCAGTATTTT
CASSPGSADTQYF
>TRBJ2-1|TRBD2|TRBV30|.
TGTGCCTGGAGTATCAGGACCGGGACTAGAACGTTCTTC
CAWSIRTGTRTFF
>TRBJ2-4|.|TRBV2|.
TGTGCCAGCATCGAGGCAGTAGCCAAAAACATTCAGTACTTC
CASIEAVAKNIQYF
>TRBJ2-7|TRBD1|TRBV4-1|few
TGCGCCAGCAGCCAAGTAGGTGGGACAGGCTCCTACGAGCAGTACTTC
CASSQVGGTGSYEQYF
>TRBJ1-2|.|TRBV4-1|.
TGCGCCAGCAGCCAAGATACCGGGACCTATGGCTACACCTTC
CASSQDTGTYGYTF
>TRBJ2-7|TRBD1|TRBV7-8|few
TGTGCCAGCAGCCCGGGGACAGGGGCCCGGGCAACCGAGCAGTACTTC
CASSPGTGARATEQYF
>TRBJ2-7|.|TRBV7-3|.
TGTGCCAGCAGCTCGGACAGTACTGGGGCGTACGAGCAGTACTTC
CASSSDSTGAYEQYF